This T cell receptor beta chain was found in a study of CD8+ T cells in alopecia areata. Remarks on this clone: The antigen remains unidentified.

Germline V gene data show CDR1 as SGHTA and CDR2 as FQGNSA. Trimming took 3 bases from V and 5 from J, leaving 16 bases between them. The CDR3 contains 15 residues. Sample treatment: oral pan-JAK inhibitor, 5-10 mg twice daily. Study findings and constraints: Lesional tissue from the scalp (especially in alopecia totalis/universalis) showed higher clonality than normal scalp.

RNA was extracted and reverse transcribed into cDNA as the sequencing template. Assay used: immunoSEQ multiplex PCR; TCRdb lists only in-frame clones, some missing. The sample holds some 200,000 clones, less than 75% seen once. This TCR came from a human donor with alopecia areata. The specimen comprised CD4+ T cells sorted from blood, sampled at week 4, from a patient treated with tofacitinib. The chain carries TRBV7-2 and TRBJ1-1, with a weak D call TRBD1 (6 bases). CDR3 loop: CASSFQTGVGTEAFF. The CDR3 region has the DNA TGTGCCAGCAGCTTCCAGACAGGAGTCGGGACTGAAGCTTTCTTT.